Shown below are 30 T cell receptor beta chains from a single sample sequenced in a study of blood T cell repertoires in COVID-19. Sequenced by immunoSEQ multiplex PCR; TCRdb stores in-frame clones only, minus some. The data contain 20,000 to 25,000 clones, over 75% of them singletons. The sequencing sample was made of peripheral blood. The receptors shown here come from a woman older than 75 with acute or convalescent COVID-19.

This chain joins TRBV3-1 (or the pseudogene TRBV3-2) and TRBJ1-6; tentative D call: TRBD1 (6 bases). Trimming took 6 bases from V and 7 from J, leaving 16 bases between them. The CDR3 contains 15 residues. CDR1 and CDR2 from the germline V gene are LGHDT and YNNKEL (reference sequence). CDR3 nucleotides: TGTGCCAGCAGACCAACAGGGCCTCTAAATTCACCCCTCCACTTT. It is translated as CASRPTGPLNSPLHF.

The chain carries TRBV30 and TRBJ1-6; perhaps TRBD1 as D (6 bases). This CDR3 spans 15 amino acids. The ends were cut back, 0 bases at V and 5 bases at J, with 11 bases in the middle. Germline V gene lookup returns CDR1 GTSNPN and CDR2 SVGIG (reference sequence). The CDR3 region is CAWSVTGTNNSPLHF. CDR3 sequence (DNA): TGTGCCTGGAGTGTAACAGGGACTAATAATTCACCCCTCCACTTT.

This clone was recorded only once. This chain joins TRBV4-3 and TRBJ1-1, with TRBD1 as a possible D gene (6 bases). Germline CDR1 and CDR2: LGHNA and YSLEER. Trimming removed 1 base at V and 8 bases at J, with 11 bases between. The CDR3 length is 13 residues. The DNA for the CDR3 is TGCGCCAGCAGCCAAGTTCAGGGGCGAGAAGCTTTCTTT. It is translated as CASSQVQGREAFF.

The chain combines TRBV7-9 with TRBJ2-2; D is possibly TRBD2 (5 bases). The germline gives CDR1 SEHNR, CDR2 FQNEAQ (reference sequence). V lost 3 bases to trimming and J lost 3 bases, with 5 bases between them. The CDR3 is 13 amino acids. CDR3 in DNA: TGTGCCAGCAGCTTCGGGGACACCGGGGAGCTGTTTTTT. Translating it yields CASSFGDTGELFF.

The CDR3 DNA reads TGTGCCAGTACCCATTCCGACCGGGGGGGAGGAACTGAAGCTTTCTTT. This codes for CASTHSDRGGGTEAFF. The chain has TRBV19 and TRBJ1-1; tentatively, D is TRBD1 (5 bases). Germline V lookup: CDR1 LNHDA, CDR2 SQIVND (reference sequence). V lost 7 bases, J lost 5 bases, and 23 bases lay in between. This CDR3 comprises 16 residues.

CDR3 region: CAISDGGSSDTQYF. CDR3 coding DNA: TGTGCCATCAGTGATGGCGGGAGTTCGGATACGCAGTATTTT. The chain uses TRBV10-3 and TRBJ2-3, with 7 bases matching TRBD2. The CDR3 runs 14 residues. J was trimmed by 6 bases and V by 3 bases; bases with no gene match: 6. In germline, CDR1 is ENHRY, CDR2 SYGVKD.

The gene calls are TRBV6-2 or TRBV6-3 and TRBJ1-2, with a weak D call TRBD1 (6 bases). The length of the CDR3 is 18 residues. V was trimmed by 2 bases and J by 0 bases, leaving 19 bases between them. CDR1 and CDR2 from the germline V gene are MNHEY and SVGEGT. The CDR3 DNA follows: TGTGCCAGCAGTTACGGGCCGGGACAACTGTCAGCTAACTATGGCTACACCTTC. This gives the protein CASSYGPGQLSANYGYTF.

The CDR3 region has the DNA TGTGCCAGCTCACCACTTCCGCCAGGGAACGATCAGCCCCAGCATTTT. Protein sequence: CASSPLPPGNDQPQHF. The V call is TRBV18, the J call TRBJ1-5, with D maybe TRBD1 (5 bases). Looked up from germline, CDR1 is KGHSH and CDR2 is LQKENI. V was cut by 1 base and J by 5 bases, with 15 bases left in between. The CDR3 extends over 16 amino acids.

V gene TRBV11-3 combines with J gene TRBJ2-2, with 7 bases matching TRBD1. The CDR3 is 15 amino acids. V was clipped by 4 bases and J by 0 bases; unmatched bases: 2. The germline CDR1 and CDR2 sequences are SGHNT and YENEEA. CDR3 in DNA: TGTGCCAGCAGCTCGGGACAGCCGAACACCGGGGAGCTGTTTTTT. This codes for CASSSGQPNTGELFF.

Of note for this clone: Germline is not matched at one junction end, which may reflect a read error. The chain employs TRBV7-7 and TRBJ2-1; 9 bases map to TRBD1. CDR1 and CDR2 (germline): SSHAT, FNYEAQ (reference sequence). The CDR3 extends over 15 amino acids. The CDR3 loop is CASSTGTGSYNEQFF. CDR3 coding DNA: TGTGCTAGCAGCACCGGGACAGGGTCATACAATGAGCAGTTCTTC.

The chain joins TRBV11-3 to TRBJ2-1; tentatively, D is TRBD1 (6 bases). The ends were cut back, 2 bases at V and 0 bases at J, with 14 bases in the middle. The CDR3 runs to 17 residues. CDR1 is SGHNT and CDR2 is YENEEA in the germline V gene. The chain's CDR3 is CASSLFGTISSYNEQFF. The CDR3 DNA reads TGTGCCAGCAGCTTATTCGGGACAATCAGCTCCTACAATGAGCAGTTCTTC.

This chain links TRBV10-1 with TRBJ2-7, with TRBD1 identical over 9 bases. CDR3 length: 13 amino acids. J gave up 5 bases and V 6 bases, and 5 bases lay outside the gene matches. Germline V CDR1 and CDR2: WNHNN, SYGVQD (reference sequence). The CDR3 nucleotides read TGCGCCAGCAGGGAAGACAGGGGGAACGAGCAGTACTTC. Residues: CASREDRGNEQYF.

This clone was recorded a few times. The V call is TRBV10-1, the J call TRBJ2-5; TRBD1 agrees at 7 bases. There are 13 residues in the CDR3. Germline V CDR1 and CDR2: WNHNN, SYGVQD (reference sequence). The V and J ends lost 6 bases and 5 bases, in that order; junction bases with no gene match: 6. The CDR3 DNA follows: TGCGCCAGCAGCTACAGGGGCGGCGAGACCCAGTACTTC. Its protein is CASSYRGGETQYF.

The V gene is TRBV11-2, the J gene TRBJ2-1; possible D gene TRBD1, 6 bases. Germline V gives CDR1 SGHAT, CDR2 FQNNGV. Trimming removed 4 bases from V and 9 bases from J, with 19 bases in between. The CDR3 has 15 amino acids. The CDR3 DNA is TGTGCCAGCAGCTACGCCGGGACACAAGGGAGTGAGCAGTTCTTC. Its protein product is CASSYAGTQGSEQFF.

The chain combines TRBV24-1 with TRBJ2-1; D is possibly TRBD2 (5 bases). The CDR3 consists of 17 residues. CDR1 is KGHDR and CDR2 is SFDVKD in the germline V gene. Trimming shortened V by 1 base and J by 4 bases, and 16 bases separated the two germline ends. This CDR3 reads CATSDFSSEALYNEQFF. The DNA for the CDR3 is TGTGCCACCAGTGATTTTTCTTCGGAGGCGTTATACAATGAGCAGTTCTTC.

The gene calls are TRBV5-8 and TRBJ1-4, with TRBD1 matching over 8 bases. The length of the CDR3 is 15 residues. CDR1 SGHTS and CDR2 YDEGEE come from the germline V gene. Germline trimming cut 3 bases from V and 5 bases from J; bases unmatched to any gene: 6. The CDR3, as DNA: TGTGCCAGCAGCTCGACCGGGACAGGCAATGAAAAACTGTTTTTT. This gives the protein CASSSTGTGNEKLFF.

This clone was observed a few times. J is TRBJ1-2 and V is TRBV3-1 (or the pseudogene TRBV3-2); the D is unclear. Germline values: CDR1 LGHDT, CDR2 YNNKEL (reference sequence). Trimming took off 1 base at V and 7 bases at J, with 16 bases between the two ends. CDR3 length: 15 amino acids. The DNA for the CDR3 is TGTGCCAGCAGCCAAGGTTTCACGGGAGTAGGTGGCTACACCTTC. This gives the protein CASSQGFTGVGGYTF.

The chain joins TRBV11-3 to TRBJ2-7; perhaps TRBD1 as D (5 bases). From germline, CDR1 is SGHNT and CDR2 YENEEA. CDR3 size: 14 residues. V gave up 5 bases and J gave up 4 bases, with 15 bases separating them. CDR3 protein: CASSLYGQGYEQYF. CDR3 nucleotides: TGTGCCAGCAGCCTATATGGACAAGGTTACGAGCAGTACTTC.

This sequence joins TRBV27 and TRBJ1-2; 8 nucleotides line up with TRBD1. Germline lookup yields CDR1 MNHEY and CDR2 SMNVEV (reference sequence). J lost 5 bases, V lost 5 bases, and 7 bases had no gene match. The CDR3 consists of 14 residues. CDR3 coding DNA: TGTGCCAGCAGTGGTCAGGGGGCGAGGTATGGCTACACCTTC. It specifies CASSGQGARYGYTF.

The rearrangement uses TRBV5-1 and TRBJ2-7, with a weak D call TRBD1 (6 bases). The V gene's germline CDR1 is SGHRS and CDR2 YFSETQ. V lost 2 bases and J 4 bases, leaving 10 bases between the germline ends. The CDR3 runs to 13 residues. This chain's CDR3 is CASSLGTTYEQYF. The CDR3 nucleotides are TGCGCCAGCAGCTTAGGGACAACTTACGAGCAGTACTTC.

V gene TRBV2 combines with J gene TRBJ1-2; 7 bases line up with TRBD1. V gave up 1 base and J gave up 6 bases; unmatched junction bases: 2. The length of the CDR3 is 13 residues. Germline CDR1 and CDR2: SNHLY and FYNNEI. This CDR3 is CASSEEGAHGYTF. The CDR3 region has the DNA TGTGCCAGCAGTGAAGAGGGGGCTCATGGCTACACCTTC. Based on the CDR3 plus reference TRBV2 and TRBJ1-2, the full variable domain is EPEVTQTPSHQVTQMGQEVILRCVPISNHLYFYWYRQILGQKVEFLVSFYNNEISEKSEIFDDQFSVERPDGSNFTLKIRSTKLEDSAMYFCASSEEGAHGYTFGSGTRLTVV.

V and J are TRBV7-3 and TRBJ2-1, with TRBD1 matching over 8 bases. After removal of 5 bases from V and 3 bases from J, the junction contained 6 bases not matched to a gene. The CDR3 length is 15 residues. Germline CDR1 is SGHTA and CDR2 is FQGTGA. In DNA form, the CDR3 reads TGTGCCAGCAGCCCCAGACAGGGGTACTACAATGAGCAGTTCTTC. Its protein is CASSPRQGYYNEQFF.

The chain is built from TRBV7-2 and TRBJ1-6, with D uncertain. Germline V gene lookup returns CDR1 SGHTA and CDR2 FQGNSA. The CDR3 totals 15 residues. Trimming took 6 bases from V and 7 from J, leaving 16 bases between them. In nucleotides, the CDR3 is TGTGCCAGCAGTGCCCATGGTGGGCCAAATTCACCCCTCCACTTT. Amino acids: CASSAHGGPNSPLHF.

J is TRBJ2-3 and V is TRBV24-1, with TRBD2 matching over 9 bases. V was clipped by 4 bases and J by 0 bases; unmatched bases: 4. The CDR3 runs 16 residues. The germline V gene has CDR1 KGHDR and CDR2 SFDVKD. The CDR3 region is CATSEVSGRSTDTQYF. In nucleotides, the CDR3 is TGTGCCACCAGTGAGGTTAGCGGGAGAAGCACAGATACGCAGTATTTT.

This clone was counted a single time. The gene calls are TRBV5-1 and TRBJ1-3; D gene ambiguous. Trimming pared 1 base from V and 1 base from J, leaving 6 bases between. This CDR3 contains 14 residues. Per the germline V gene, CDR1 is SGHRS and CDR2 is YFSETQ. The CDR3 DNA follows: TGCGCCAGCAGCTTGTCCGGGTCTGGAAACACCATATATTTT. It is translated as CASSLSGSGNTIYF.

The chain couples TRBV7-9 to TRBJ1-4, with D perhaps matching TRBD1 (6 bases). Germline V gene lookup returns CDR1 SEHNR and CDR2 FQNEAQ (reference sequence). With 5 bases removed from V and 6 bases from J, the gap between germline ends came to 22 bases. The CDR3 sequence is 17 residues long. The CDR3, as DNA: TGTGCCAGCAGCCCCGATCTTGGGGGGGGGCGATATGAAAAACTGTTTTTT. Its translation: CASSPDLGGGRYEKLFF.

The chain carries TRBV9 and TRBJ2-3; perhaps TRBD2 as D (5 bases). V gave up 0 bases and J gave up 6 bases, with 11 bases separating them. CDR1 is SGDLS, CDR2 YYNGEE, per germline. This CDR3 contains 14 residues. Here the CDR3 DNA reads TGTGCCAGCAGCGTAGGGACTGGCCCGGATACGCAGTATTTT. Amino acids: CASSVGTGPDTQYF.

This clone turned up a few times. The chain joins TRBV11-3 to TRBJ2-5, with 8 bases aligning to TRBD1. Germline CDR1 is SGHNT and CDR2 is YENEEA. The CDR3 spans 16 residues. V lost 5 bases, J lost 5 bases, and 13 bases stayed unmatched. The CDR3 coding sequence is TGTGCCAGCAGCCAAGAGGGACAGGCGCTGGGGGAGACCCAGTACTTC. Translating it yields CASSQEGQALGETQYF.

V is TRBV7-8 and J is TRBJ1-5; D may be TRBD1 (5 bases). The ends were cut back, 1 base at V and 4 bases at J, with 8 bases in the middle. Germline V lookup: CDR1 SGHVS, CDR2 FQNEAQ. The CDR3 is 14 amino acids. CDR3 bases: TGTGCCAGCAGCTTAGTGACAGTAAATCAGCCCCAGCATTTT. Its translation is CASSLVTVNQPQHF.

V and J are TRBV29-1 and TRBJ1-1; 9 nucleotides line up with TRBD1. Germline CDR1 reads SQVTM; CDR2 reads ANQGSEA. V was clipped by 7 bases and J by 0 bases; unmatched bases: 6. CDR3 size: 14 residues. CDR3 region: CSGVTGGMNTEAFF. Written as DNA, the CDR3 is TGCAGCGGGGTGACAGGGGGGATGAACACTGAAGCTTTCTTT. The whole variable domain, remainder taken from reference TRBV29-1 and TRBJ1-1, is SAVISQKPSRDICQRGTSLTIQCQVDSQVTMMFWYRQQPGQSLTLIATANQGSEATYESGFVIDKFPISRPNLTFSTLTVSNMSPEDSSIYLCSGVTGGMNTEAFFGQGTRLTVV.